This T cell receptor beta chain was identified in a study of HIV-infected children after antiretroviral therapy interruption. Overall study: All children had CD4+ count above 500 and viral load below 50 copies/ml. EBV and CMV exposure was recorded in most children.

Germline values: CDR1 SGHTA, CDR2 FQGTGA. The CDR3 runs 16 residues. The junction had 2 bases not matched to a gene; V was cut back by 4 bases and J by 2 bases. This clonotype was seen many times. Its cognate antigen is unknown. Treatment noted: PENTA 11 planned treatment interruption arm or continuous ART arm. At least 24 weeks of at least three-drug ART, in children 2 to 15 years. A 3' RACE protocol on RNA, with unique molecular identifiers, produced the TCR library. TCRdb ran MiXCR on the 3' RACE reads and lists one entry per CDR3 protein. This table holds 70,000 to 90,000 distinct CDR3 sequences, roughly 6.4% found once. Study-wide results and limits: Minor non-naive CD45RA+ populations, like EMRA or stem memory, might contaminate naive sorts.

The specimen comprised CD45RA+ CD4+ T cells from PBMCs, pooled from several time points, sampled from a donor given antiretroviral therapy, either interrupted or continuous. Subset described: naive CD4+ CD45RA+ CD45RO- T cells. This chain connects TRBV7-3 to TRBJ2-5; TRBD2 matches at 15 bases. The TCR was taken from a pool of human donors with HIV. The DNA for the CDR3 is TGTGCCAGCAGCTCCGGACTAGCGGGAGGGCAAGAGACCCAGTACTTC. Translation: CASSSGLAGGQETQYF.